This TCR beta chain was recorded in a study of long-term antiretroviral therapy in people with HIV (dated by TCRdb to the early 2020s). In the study overall: The earliest samples were collected about a decade before the 2015 WHO recommendation for immediate ART, when ART was typically delayed until CD4 counts fell. Test extractions of a monoclonal T-cell line alongside some 35 polyclonal samples showed no cross-contamination during QIAcube processing. The cohort contributed over 150 cryopreserved PBMC samples from a few dozen adults with confirmed HIV infection, collected serially over a mean of around 6 years (range 1-12). About 35% of the 30 participants with HIV were female. A retrospective serial study tested whether changes in peripheral blood TRB repertoire composition and diversity were associated with ART initiation and durable HIV suppression.

The immunoSEQ hsTCRB v3.0 assay was used at survey level resolution to sequence the TRB variable region. The target sequencing depth for TRB was roughly 35,000-55,000 T-cell genomes per sample. An Illumina MiSeq with a v3 150-cycle kit was used to sequence the pooled TRB libraries. In the original analysis: Analysis of repertoires was carried out in R inside a reproducible Nextflow workflow spanning QC, data transformation and analysis. LymphoSeq2, an R package for AIRR-Seq data exploration, was used to implement custom analyses. After excluding a handful of samples that yielded fewer than 5000 total TRB sequences, 188 HIV repertoires remained for analysis. Among the roughly 200 retained HIV repertoires, some 60 were collected before ART initiation and roughly 130 after ART initiation. Repertoires were downsampled to 5000 TRB nucleotide sequences, with summary statistics averaged over 100 downsampling iterations. TRB sequences were retained for analysis only if CDR3 regions of at least seven amino acids were present. A Shannon entropy-derived clonality score and the Gini coefficient were used to measure diversity. Repertoire networks linked the top 5000 CDR3 amino acid sequences whenever two sequences differed by an edit distance of one. Antigen specificity groups and MHC restriction were predicted for TRB CDR3 amino acid sequences with GLIPH2. CDR3 amino acid sequences were matched against VDJdb and McPAS-TCR to flag known CMV, EBV, HIV or tissue antigen associations. Pre-ART, post-ART and control groups were compared with Wilcoxon signed-rank tests and Holm-Bonferroni correction. In its TCRdb copy, this immuneACCESS table keeps in-frame sequences only and misses some clones. Where compared with another copy, unresolved V genes explain less than half of these, and the others have no known cause. The V and J calls and clone size are taken from that table; D and trimming were inferred from the DNA. The sample records about 19,000 clones, approximately 82% of which are singletons. The ten biggest clones cover 13% to 15% of the sample.

Concerning this clone: The clone's antigen remains unknown. Qualities for individual bases were not recorded, and no much larger clone is one base off.

Summary of the overall study and its limitations: Narrower CDR3 length ranges were observed in HIV repertoires than in controls, and an antigen-experienced repertoire with only a slight naive shift after ART was suggested by the network structure. Starting ART was linked to a significant rise in TRB diversity, yet even after long-term ART the diversity remained significantly lower than in transplant donor controls. No data were available on ART adherence, viral resistance or therapy changes, limiting inferences about post-ART repertoire changes. Expanded TRB clones identified before ART initiation dominated the repertoire across all time points, though the dominance fluctuated and decreased in many PLHIV after ART. Since PBMC availability was limited, sequencing covered only the TCR beta chain, with no alpha chain pairing. Samples dated from the mid-2000s to the late 2010s, and the ART regimens used may be less effective than current ones. Unsorted PBMC were profiled instead of sorted CD4+ and CD8+ T cells because pre-ART samples had limited cell numbers.

To be included, a participant needed at least one PBMC sample from before ART initiation plus at least two post-ART samples. Every participant with HIV received treatment in the United States of America. Before DNA extraction, cryopreserved samples containing about 0.9-10 million PBMC were thawed and washed. At the time of the earliest PBMC sample, participants with HIV were aged between about 20 and 54 years. PBMC samples from each participant spanned 1-4 timepoints before ART initiation and 2-8 timepoints after ART initiation, with a median of 7 samples. Serial HIV viral load, CD4+ T-cell count, ART history and demographic data were obtained for every participant. Genomic DNA was extracted from unsorted PBMC with a Qiagen kit on a QIAcube, processed in batches of 12 samples. The junction shows trimming of 6 bases on V and 4 bases on J, plus 15 bases between the germline ends. Looking up the germline V gene (reference sequence) yields CDR1 MNHEY and CDR2 SMNVEV. Spanning cysteine to phenylalanine, the CDR3 consists of 14 amino acids. The CDR3 DNA has 42 bases and is translated from base 1.

The source material was unsorted PBMCs, sampled 0.5 years before starting antiretroviral therapy. The source of this sequence is a woman between 45 and 65 years old with HIV. The rearrangement combines TRBV27 with TRBJ2-5; a confident D gene designation cannot be given. The CDR3 region reads CASRPSGAGETQYF. At the DNA level, the sequence is TGTGCCAGCAGACCCTCAGGCGCCGGAGAGACCCAGTACTTC.